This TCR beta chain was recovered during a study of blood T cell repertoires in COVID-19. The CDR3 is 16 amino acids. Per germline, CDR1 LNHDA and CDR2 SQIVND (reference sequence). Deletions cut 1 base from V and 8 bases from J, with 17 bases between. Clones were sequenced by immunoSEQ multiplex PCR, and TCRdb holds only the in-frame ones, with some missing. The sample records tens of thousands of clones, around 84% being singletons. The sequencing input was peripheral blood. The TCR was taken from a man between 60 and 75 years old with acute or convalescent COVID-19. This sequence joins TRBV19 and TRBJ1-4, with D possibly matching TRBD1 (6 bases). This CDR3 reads CASSIGRTRQGEKLFF. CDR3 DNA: TGTGCCAGTAGTATAGGGCGGACGAGGCAGGGGGAAAAACTGTTTTTT.